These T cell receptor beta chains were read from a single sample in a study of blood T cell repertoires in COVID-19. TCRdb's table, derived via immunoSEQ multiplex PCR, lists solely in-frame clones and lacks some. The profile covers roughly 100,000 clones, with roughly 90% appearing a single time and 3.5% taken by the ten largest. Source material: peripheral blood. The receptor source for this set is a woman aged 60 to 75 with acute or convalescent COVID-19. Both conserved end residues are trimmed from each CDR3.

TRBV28,ASSGAYGYT
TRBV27,ASSVASGNSYNEQF
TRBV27,ASLTWGSPNTEAF
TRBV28,ASTTGVGINQPQH
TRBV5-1,ASSTQGAGETQY
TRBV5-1,ASHRGEDTEAF
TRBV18,ASSPLGGEQF
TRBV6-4,ASRGLDPYPV
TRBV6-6,ASSYAGTGELF
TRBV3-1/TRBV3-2,ASTWTSGSYEQY
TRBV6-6,ASSPQGSDEQF
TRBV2,ASSPFNYGYT
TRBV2,ATRGWNNEKLF
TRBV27,ASGGGGPDTQY
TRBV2,ASSENRGEAF
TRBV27,ASSPSRDRLRPTGELF
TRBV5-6,ASSFQGGDSPLH
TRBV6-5,ASSPGTDTEAF
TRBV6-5,ASRETGEAHGYT
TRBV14,ASSLGLGDTQY
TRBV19,ASSIGDRETYGYT
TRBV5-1,ASSSQTGEVQAF
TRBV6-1,ASSESGRGPEAF
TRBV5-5,ASSLGGLNTEAF
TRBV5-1,ASSLAGGLSHEQY
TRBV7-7,ASSPGRGLQETQY
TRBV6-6,ASSALGTTGGTEAF
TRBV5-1,ASSLEGRAEQF
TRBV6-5,ASSLSTGGGQPQH
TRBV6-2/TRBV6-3,ASSYLGLGTNEQF
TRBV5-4,ASSPPGRAATEAF
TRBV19,ASRRQGSTEAF
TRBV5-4,ASSFFGQNTGELF
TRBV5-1,ASSQGQGNNSPLH
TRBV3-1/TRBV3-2,ASSQGGQPNEKLF
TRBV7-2,ASSFPGQSSYNSPLH
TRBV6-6,ASSYSQTSPYEQY
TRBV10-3,AISNIRQGAVNEQF
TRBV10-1,ASRYDRGTEAF
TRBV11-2,ASSLPRGLVPREQY
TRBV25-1,ASSEQGNTEAF